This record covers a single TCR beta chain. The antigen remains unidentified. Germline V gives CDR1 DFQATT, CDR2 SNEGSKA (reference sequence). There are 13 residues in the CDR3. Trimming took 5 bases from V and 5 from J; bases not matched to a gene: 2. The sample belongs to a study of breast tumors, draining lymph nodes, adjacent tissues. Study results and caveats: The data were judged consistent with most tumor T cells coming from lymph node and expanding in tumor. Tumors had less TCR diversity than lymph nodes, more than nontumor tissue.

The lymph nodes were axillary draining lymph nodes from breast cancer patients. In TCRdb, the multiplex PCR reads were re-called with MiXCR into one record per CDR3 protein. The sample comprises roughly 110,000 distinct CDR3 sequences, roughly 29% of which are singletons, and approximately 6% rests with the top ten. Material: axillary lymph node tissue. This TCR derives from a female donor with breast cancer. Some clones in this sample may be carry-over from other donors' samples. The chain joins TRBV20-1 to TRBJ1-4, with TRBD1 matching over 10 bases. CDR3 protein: CSAGDRGNEKLFF. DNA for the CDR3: TGCAGTGCTGGGGACAGGGGCAATGAAAAACTGTTTTTT.